This TCR beta chain is from a study of blood T cells in healthy people across ages. Remarks on this clonotype: Its antigen is still unknown.

Germline V lookup: CDR1 MGHRA, CDR2 YSYEKL. CDR3 length: 14 residues. V was cut by 1 base and J by 1 base, with 7 bases left in between. Every sample had a minimum of 6 million PBMCs isolated. Findings and caveats of the study: Diversity was estimated from one million T cells, and these estimates were considered underestimates.

Primed by a sample-barcoded 5' primer and a J-beta primer mix, a second PCR proceeded for about 6 to 11 cycles. A template-switch adaptor containing 12 random nucleotides labeled each cDNA molecule. Individual samples furnished no less than 3 million CDR3-containing paired-end reads apiece. TCRdb redid the calling of the 5' RACE reads with MiXCR, one entry per CDR3 protein. The repertoire holds 870,000 or so distinct CDR3 sequences, 29% seen once, with around 15% in the top ten. The clonotype comes from a woman older than 75 in good health. The chain uses TRBV4-1 and TRBJ1-1; D uncertain. Sequencing was performed on blood. For the CDR3, the DNA is TGCGCCAGCAGCCAAGGGCCGCAGAACACTGAAGCTTTCTTT. Its translation: CASSQGPQNTEAFF.